These 18 T cell receptor beta chains were all obtained from the same sample, sequenced in a study of blood T cell repertoires in COVID-19. Here immunoSEQ multiplex PCR was the method, and the copy in TCRdb shows in-frame clones only, minus some. The repertoire holds some 300,000 clones, with approximately 91% as singletons. Source material: PBMCs or T cells enriched from blood (not recorded which). The receptors come from a woman aged 25-40 years who had recovered from COVID-19.

This chain links TRBV5-1 with TRBJ2-1; D is unclear. The CDR3 consists of 11 residues. Germline assignment: CDR1 SGHRS and CDR2 YFSETQ. The V end lost 0 bases, the J end lost 9 bases, and 4 bases lay between the germline ends. The CDR3 sequence is CASSLGSEQFF. The CDR3 DNA reads TGCGCCAGCAGCTTGGGGAGTGAGCAGTTCTTC.

This clone occurred a few times. The V and J genes are TRBV5-1 and TRBJ1-1; TRBD1 might be the D (5 bases). The germline V gene encodes CDR1 SGHRS and CDR2 YFSETQ. Trimming removed 4 bases at V and 4 bases at J, with 20 bases between. CDR3 length equals 16 residues. CDR3 amino acids: CASSQATQGLGTEAFF. In DNA, the CDR3 is TGCGCCAGCAGCCAGGCCACCCAGGGCTTGGGCACTGAAGCTTTCTTT. Based on the CDR3 plus reference TRBV5-1 and TRBJ1-1, the full variable domain is KAGVTQTPRYLIKTRGQQVTLSCSPISGHRSVSWYQQTPGQGLQFLFEYFSETQRNKGNFPGRFSGRQFSNSRSEMNVSTLELGDSALYLCASSQATQGLGTEAFFGQGTRLTVV.

V and J are TRBV14 and TRBJ2-4, with D possibly being TRBD1 (5 bases). Trimming removed 6 bases at V and 2 bases at J, with 11 bases between. CDR1 SGHDN and CDR2 FVKESK come from the germline V gene. This CDR3 contains 14 residues. CDR3 in DNA: TGTGCCAGCAGTGTTCCAGGGTCCAAAAACATTCAGTACTTC. This translates into CASSVPGSKNIQYF.

The chain joins TRBV5-1 to TRBJ1-1; D is perhaps TRBD1 (5 bases). There are 14 residues in the CDR3. Germline V lookup: CDR1 SGHRS, CDR2 YFSETQ. V was pared by 2 bases and J by 1 base, with 9 bases between. CDR3 in amino acids: CASSLYRQNTEAFF. The CDR3 region has the DNA TGCGCCAGCAGCTTATACAGGCAGAACACTGAAGCTTTCTTT. Full variable domain (outside the CDR3, taken from reference TRBV5-1 and TRBJ1-1): KAGVTQTPRYLIKTRGQQVTLSCSPISGHRSVSWYQQTPGQGLQFLFEYFSETQRNKGNFPGRFSGRQFSNSRSEMNVSTLELGDSALYLCASSLYRQNTEAFFGQGTRLTVV.

This chain uses TRBV19 with TRBJ1-3; no firm D call. V gave up 6 bases and J gave up 0 bases, with 9 bases separating them. The CDR3 has 14 amino acids. The germline V gene encodes CDR1 LNHDA and CDR2 SQIVND (reference sequence). The CDR3 DNA reads TGTGCCAGTAGGGAGCGGTTCTCTGGAAACACCATATATTTT. It translates to CASRERFSGNTIYF.

V gene TRBV6-5 combines with J gene TRBJ2-7; 7 nucleotides agree with TRBD1. CDR1 and CDR2 (germline): MNHEY, SVGAGI. V was clipped by 4 bases and J by 6 bases; unmatched bases: 6. The CDR3 sequence is 13 residues long. The CDR3 protein is CASSWDSPREQYF. In DNA, the CDR3 is TGTGCCAGCAGTTGGGACAGCCCTCGCGAGCAGTACTTC.

V and J are TRBV30 and TRBJ2-1, with a possible D match to TRBD2 (5 bases). Trimming stripped 5 bases from V and 4 bases from J, with 9 bases between. The germline V gene encodes CDR1 GTSNPN and CDR2 SVGIG (reference sequence). The CDR3 has 12 residues. The CDR3 nucleotides read TGTGCCTGGGGCGGGTTATACAATGAGCAGTTCTTC. Its translation: CAWGGLYNEQFF. The full variable domain, rest sourced from reference TRBV30 and TRBJ2-1, is SQTIHQWPATLVQPVGSPLSLECTVEGTSNPNLYWYRQAAGRGLQLLFYSVGIGQISSEVPQNLSASRPQDRQFILSSKKLLLSDSGFYLCAWGGLYNEQFFGPGTRLTVL.

The chain links TRBV29-1 to TRBJ2-1; TRBD2 agrees at 12 bases. V shed 3 bases and J 7 bases; nucleotides not matched to a gene: 4. The CDR3 consists of 14 residues. The V gene's germline CDR1 is SQVTM and CDR2 ANQGSEA. CDR3 sequence reads: CSVDRTSGGNEQFF. In nucleotides, the CDR3 is TGCAGCGTTGACCGCACTAGCGGGGGGAATGAGCAGTTCTTC.

V gene TRBV18 combines with J gene TRBJ1-5; 10 bases agree with TRBD1. The CDR3 has 16 amino acids. V shed 1 base, J shed 4 bases, and the junction held 4 bases outside the gene matches. Looked up from germline, CDR1 is KGHSH and CDR2 is LQKENI. The CDR3 coding sequence is TGTGCCAGCTCACCACTGGGGACAGGGGCGAATCAGCCCCAGCATTTT. The encoded protein is CASSPLGTGANQPQHF. Full variable domain (rest looked up from reference TRBV18 and TRBJ1-5): NAGVMQNPRHLVRRRGQEARLRCSPMKGHSHVYWYRQLPEEGLKFMVYLQKENIIDESGMPKERFSAEFPKEGPSILRIQQVVRGDSAAYFCASSPLGTGANQPQHFGDGTRLSIL.

The chain joins TRBV9 to TRBJ2-3, with 8 bases that match TRBD2. The CDR3 loop spans 16 amino acids. Germline trimming cut 3 bases from V and 4 bases from J; bases unmatched to any gene: 10. Per germline, CDR1 SGDLS and CDR2 YYNGEE. The CDR3 region has the DNA TGTGCCAGCAGCGCAAAAGCGGGAGAAAGGGCAGATACGCAGTATTTT. Encoded protein: CASSAKAGERADTQYF. Full variable domain (rest looked up from reference TRBV9 and TRBJ2-3): DSGVTQTPKHLITATGQRVTLRCSPRSGDLSVYWYQQSLDQGLQFLIQYYNGEERAKGNILERFSAQQFPDLHSELNLSSLELGDSALYFCASSAKAGERADTQYFGPGTRLTVL.

This clone was detected once. V is TRBV7-9 and J is TRBJ1-2, with 9 bases that match TRBD1. CDR3 length: 15 amino acids. Germline V gene lookup returns CDR1 SEHNR and CDR2 FQNEAQ (reference sequence). Losses at the gene ends were 7 bases for V and 4 bases for J; bases not matched to a gene: 10. CDR3 nucleotides: TGTGCCAGCACCCCAAGACAGGGGGAGGGCTATGGCTACACCTTC. Its protein product is CASTPRQGEGYGYTF.

This clone has a handful of counts. The chain couples TRBV5-4 to TRBJ1-1; D possibly corresponds to TRBD1 (5 bases). The CDR3 runs 14 residues. Per the germline V gene, CDR1 is SGHNT and CDR2 is YYREEE (reference sequence). With 4 bases removed from V and 8 bases from J, the gap between germline ends came to 18 bases. The CDR3 here is CASSPPVRGEEAFF. The CDR3 DNA is TGTGCCAGCAGCCCCCCGGTTCGGGGGGAGGAAGCTTTCTTT.

The sample holds a few counts of this clone. The chain couples TRBV11-2 to TRBJ2-7, with D unresolved. Trimming pared 4 bases from V and 2 bases from J, leaving 3 bases between. CDR3 length equals 11 residues. Per the germline V gene, CDR1 is SGHAT and CDR2 is FQNNGV. The chain's CDR3 is CASSSTYEQYF. CDR3 nucleotides: TGTGCCAGCAGCTCCACCTACGAGCAGTACTTC. The full variable domain, in which reference TRBV11-2 and TRBJ2-7 provide the parts outside the CDR3, is EAGVAQSPRYKIIEKRQSVAFWCNPISGHATLYWYQQILGQGPKLLIQFQNNGVVDDSQLPKDRFSAERLKGVDSTLKIQPAKLEDSAVYLCASSSTYEQYFGPGTRLTVT.

The V and J genes are TRBV6-1 and TRBJ1-1; D is ambiguous. The CDR3 totals 17 residues. The V end lost 3 bases, the J end lost 1 base, and 18 bases lay between the germline ends. The germline gives CDR1 MNHNS, CDR2 SASEGT. The CDR3 bases are TGTGCCAGCAGTGACTACCTCCGTGGACTGACGAACACTGAAGCTTTCTTT. Translation gives CASSDYLRGLTNTEAFF.

The rearrangement links TRBV10-3 to TRBJ2-3; TRBD2 agrees at 11 bases. Germline CDR1 reads ENHRY; CDR2 reads SYGVKD. This CDR3 has 18 amino acids. V dropped 8 bases and J dropped 3; count of bases not matched to a gene: 16. This CDR3 is CAIVFRLAGPDRTDTQYF. In DNA, the CDR3 is TGTGCCATCGTCTTTCGACTAGCGGGACCTGATAGGACAGATACGCAGTATTTT.

The rearrangement uses TRBV29-1 and TRBJ2-7; 10 bases are a match to TRBD1. The CDR3 totals 14 residues. The ends lost 0 bases at V and 2 bases at J; junction bases unmatched: 1. Germline CDR1 reads SQVTM; CDR2 reads ANQGSEA. This CDR3 is CSVEEDRGPYEQYF. The CDR3 DNA reads as TGCAGCGTTGAAGAAGACAGGGGGCCCTACGAGCAGTACTTC.

The genes are TRBV2 and TRBJ1-1, with D possibly being TRBD1 (5 bases). Per the germline V gene, CDR1 is SNHLY and CDR2 is FYNNEI. V lost 5 bases to trimming and J lost 9 bases, with 7 bases between them. The CDR3 is 10 residues long. The CDR3 spells CASSKGQAFF. DNA of the CDR3: TGTGCCAGCAGTAAGGGGCAAGCTTTCTTT.

In its sample, this clone was seen once. This chain links TRBV7-9 with TRBJ1-1, with D possibly matching TRBD1 (5 bases). V lost 5 bases, J lost 3 bases, and 13 bases lay in between. This CDR3 is built from 14 residues. The germline CDR1 and CDR2 sequences are SEHNR and FQNEAQ (reference sequence). In DNA, the CDR3 is TGTGCCAGCAGCCCCCAGGGATCTTACACTGAAGCTTTCTTT. Translation: CASSPQGSYTEAFF. The whole variable domain, filled in from reference TRBV7-9 and TRBJ1-1, reads DTGVSQNPRHKITKRGQNVTFRCDPISEHNRLYWYRQTLGQGPEFLTYFQNEAQLEKSRLLSDRFSAERPKGSFSTLEIQRTEQGDSAMYLCASSPQGSYTEAFFGQGTRLTVV.